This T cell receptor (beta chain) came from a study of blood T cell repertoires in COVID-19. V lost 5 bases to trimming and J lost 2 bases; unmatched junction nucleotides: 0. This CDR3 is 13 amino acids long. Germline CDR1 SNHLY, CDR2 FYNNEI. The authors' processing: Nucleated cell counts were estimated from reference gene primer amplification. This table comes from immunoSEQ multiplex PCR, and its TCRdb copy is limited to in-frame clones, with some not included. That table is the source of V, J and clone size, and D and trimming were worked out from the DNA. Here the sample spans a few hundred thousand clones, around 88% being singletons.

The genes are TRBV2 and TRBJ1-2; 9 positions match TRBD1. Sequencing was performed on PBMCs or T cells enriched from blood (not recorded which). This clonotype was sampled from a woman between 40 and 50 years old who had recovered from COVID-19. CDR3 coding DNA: TGTGCCAGCAGTACAGGGGGCAACTATGGCTACACCTTC. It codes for CASSTGGNYGYTF.